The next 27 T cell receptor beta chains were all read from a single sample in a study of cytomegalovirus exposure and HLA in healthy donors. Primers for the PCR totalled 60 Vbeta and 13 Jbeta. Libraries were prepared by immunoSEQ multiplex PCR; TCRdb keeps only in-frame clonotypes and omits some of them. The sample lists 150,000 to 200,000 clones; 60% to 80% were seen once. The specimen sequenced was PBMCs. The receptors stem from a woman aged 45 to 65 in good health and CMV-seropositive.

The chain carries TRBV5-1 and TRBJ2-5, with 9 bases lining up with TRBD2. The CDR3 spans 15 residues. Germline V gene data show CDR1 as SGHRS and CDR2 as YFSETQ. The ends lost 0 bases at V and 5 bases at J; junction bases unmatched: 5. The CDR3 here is CASSLAGTSWETQYF. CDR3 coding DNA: TGCGCCAGCAGCTTGGCCGGGACTAGCTGGGAGACCCAGTACTTC.

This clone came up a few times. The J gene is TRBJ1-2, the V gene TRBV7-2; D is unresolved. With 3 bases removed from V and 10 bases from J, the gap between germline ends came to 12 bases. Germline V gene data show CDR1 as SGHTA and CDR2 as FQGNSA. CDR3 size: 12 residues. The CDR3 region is CASSLDSPAYTF. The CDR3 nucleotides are TGTGCCAGCAGCTTGGACTCCCCCGCCTACACCTTC.

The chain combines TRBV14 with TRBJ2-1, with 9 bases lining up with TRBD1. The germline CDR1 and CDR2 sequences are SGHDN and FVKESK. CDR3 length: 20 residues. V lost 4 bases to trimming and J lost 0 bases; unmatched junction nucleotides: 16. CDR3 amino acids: CASSRTGDRVVWGSYNEQFF. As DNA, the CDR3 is TGTGCCAGCAGCCGGACCGGGGACAGGGTAGTGTGGGGCTCCTACAATGAGCAGTTCTTC.

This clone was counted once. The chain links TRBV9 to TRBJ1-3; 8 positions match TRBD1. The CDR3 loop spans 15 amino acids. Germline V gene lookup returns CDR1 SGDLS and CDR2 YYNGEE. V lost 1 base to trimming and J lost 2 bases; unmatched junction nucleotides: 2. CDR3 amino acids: CASSVQGAAGNTIYF. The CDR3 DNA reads TGTGCCAGCAGCGTACAGGGGGCTGCTGGAAACACCATATATTTT.

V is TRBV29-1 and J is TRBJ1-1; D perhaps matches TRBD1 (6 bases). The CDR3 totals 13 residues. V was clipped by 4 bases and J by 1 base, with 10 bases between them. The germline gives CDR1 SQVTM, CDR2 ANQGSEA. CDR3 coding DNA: TGCAGCGTTGCGACAGGAAAGAACACTGAAGCTTTCTTT. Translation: CSVATGKNTEAFF. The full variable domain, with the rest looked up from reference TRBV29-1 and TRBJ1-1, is SAVISQKPSRDICQRGTSLTIQCQVDSQVTMMFWYRQQPGQSLTLIATANQGSEATYESGFVIDKFPISRPNLTFSTLTVSNMSPEDSSIYLCSVATGKNTEAFFGQGTRLTVV.

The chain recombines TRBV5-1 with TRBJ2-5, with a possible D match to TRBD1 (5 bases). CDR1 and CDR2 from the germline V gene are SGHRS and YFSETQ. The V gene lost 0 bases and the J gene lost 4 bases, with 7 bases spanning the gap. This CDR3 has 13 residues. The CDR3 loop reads CASSLGRAETQYF. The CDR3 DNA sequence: TGCGCCAGCAGCTTGGGCAGGGCAGAGACCCAGTACTTC.

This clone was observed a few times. This CDR3 is CAWSRRDRVGQPQHF. The CDR3 DNA reads TGTGCCTGGAGCCGCCGGGACAGGGTGGGACAGCCCCAGCATTTT. The J gene is TRBJ1-5, the V gene TRBV30; 9 nucleotides line up with TRBD1. The J segment lost 7 bases and the V segment lost 3 bases, leaving 10 bases of the junction unmatched. There are 15 residues in the CDR3. Germline lookup yields CDR1 GTSNPN and CDR2 SVGIG (reference sequence). The whole variable domain, filled in from reference TRBV30 and TRBJ1-5, reads SQTIHQWPATLVQPVGSPLSLECTVEGTSNPNLYWYRQAAGRGLQLLFYSVGIGQISSEVPQNLSASRPQDRQFILSSKKLLLSDSGFYLCAWSRRDRVGQPQHFGDGTRLSIL.

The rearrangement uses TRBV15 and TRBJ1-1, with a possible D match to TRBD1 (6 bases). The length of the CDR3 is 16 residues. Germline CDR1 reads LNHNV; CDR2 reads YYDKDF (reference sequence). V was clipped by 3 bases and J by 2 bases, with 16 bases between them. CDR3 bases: TGTGCCACCAGCAGGGGGCAGGGGCGAGTAAACACTGAAGCTTTCTTT. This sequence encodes CATSRGQGRVNTEAFF. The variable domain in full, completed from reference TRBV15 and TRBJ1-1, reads DAMVIQNPRYQVTQFGKPVTLSCSQTLNHNVMYWYQQKSSQAPKLLFHYYDKDFNNEADTPDNFQSRRPNTSFCFLDIRSPGLGDTAMYLCATSRGQGRVNTEAFFGQGTRLTVV.

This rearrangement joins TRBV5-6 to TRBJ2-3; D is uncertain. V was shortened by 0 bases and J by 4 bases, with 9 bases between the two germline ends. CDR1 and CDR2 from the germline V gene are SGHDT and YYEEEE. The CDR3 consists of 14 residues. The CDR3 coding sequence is TGTGCCAGCAGCTTGGGCAGAAGCGCAGATACGCAGTATTTT. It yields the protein CASSLGRSADTQYF.

The CDR3 is CASSSYRGNQYF. The DNA of the CDR3 is TGTGCCAGCAGCTCATATCGCGGGAATCAGTACTTC. This chain connects TRBV7-9 to TRBJ2-4, with a tentative D call TRBD2 (6 bases). V dropped 4 bases and J dropped 12 bases, with 13 bases sitting between them. Germline assignment: CDR1 SEHNR and CDR2 FQNEAQ (reference sequence). CDR3 size: 12 residues. The variable domain in full, completed from reference TRBV7-9 and TRBJ2-4, reads DTGVSQNPRHKITKRGQNVTFRCDPISEHNRLYWYRQTLGQGPEFLTYFQNEAQLEKSRLLSDRFSAERPKGSFSTLEIQRTEQGDSAMYLCASSSYRGNQYFGAGTRLSVL.

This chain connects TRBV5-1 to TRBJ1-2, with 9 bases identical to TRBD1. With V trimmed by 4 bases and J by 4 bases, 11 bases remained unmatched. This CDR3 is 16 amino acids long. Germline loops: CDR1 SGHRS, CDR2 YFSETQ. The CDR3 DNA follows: TGCGCCAGCAGCGCCACTGCGGGGACAGGGCTCTATGGCTACACCTTC. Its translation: CASSATAGTGLYGYTF. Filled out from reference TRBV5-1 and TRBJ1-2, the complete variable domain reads KAGVTQTPRYLIKTRGQQVTLSCSPISGHRSVSWYQQTPGQGLQFLFEYFSETQRNKGNFPGRFSGRQFSNSRSEMNVSTLELGDSALYLCASSATAGTGLYGYTFGSGTRLTVV.

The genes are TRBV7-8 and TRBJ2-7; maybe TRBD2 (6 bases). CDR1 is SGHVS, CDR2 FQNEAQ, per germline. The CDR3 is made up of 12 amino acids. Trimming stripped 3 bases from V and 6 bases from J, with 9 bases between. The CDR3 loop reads CASSFPGGEQYF. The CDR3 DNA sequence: TGTGCCAGCAGCTTTCCCGGGGGCGAGCAGTACTTC.

CDR3 sequence reads: CATSNGLAREQYF. In nucleotides, the CDR3 is TGTGCCACCAGCAACGGACTAGCGAGGGAGCAGTACTTC. The chain employs TRBV15 and TRBJ2-7; 9 bases map to TRBD2. The V and J ends lost 4 bases and 7 bases, in that order; junction bases with no gene match: 5. Germline V lookup: CDR1 LNHNV, CDR2 YYDKDF (reference sequence). The CDR3 runs 13 residues.

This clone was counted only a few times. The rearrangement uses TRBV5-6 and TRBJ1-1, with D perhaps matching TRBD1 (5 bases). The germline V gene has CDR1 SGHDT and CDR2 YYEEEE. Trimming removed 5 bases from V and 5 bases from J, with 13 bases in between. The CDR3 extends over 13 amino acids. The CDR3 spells CASRGRVRTEAFF. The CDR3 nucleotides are TGTGCCAGCAGGGGCAGGGTGAGGACTGAAGCTTTCTTT.

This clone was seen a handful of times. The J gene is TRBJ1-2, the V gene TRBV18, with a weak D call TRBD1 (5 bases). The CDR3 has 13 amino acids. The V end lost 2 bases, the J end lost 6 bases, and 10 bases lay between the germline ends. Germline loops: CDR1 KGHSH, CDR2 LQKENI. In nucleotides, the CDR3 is TGTGCCAGCTCACCAAATACAGGAAATGGCTACACCTTC. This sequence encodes CASSPNTGNGYTF. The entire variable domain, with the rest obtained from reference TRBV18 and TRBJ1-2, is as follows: NAGVMQNPRHLVRRRGQEARLRCSPMKGHSHVYWYRQLPEEGLKFMVYLQKENIIDESGMPKERFSAEFPKEGPSILRIQQVVRGDSAAYFCASSPNTGNGYTFGSGTRLTVV.

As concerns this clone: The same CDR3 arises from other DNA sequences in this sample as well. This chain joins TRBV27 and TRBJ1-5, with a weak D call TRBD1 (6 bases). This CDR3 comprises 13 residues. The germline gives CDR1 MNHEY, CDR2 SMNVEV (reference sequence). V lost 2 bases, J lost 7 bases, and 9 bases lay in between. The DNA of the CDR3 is TGTGCCAGCAGTTTACAGGGGCGACAGCCCCAGCATTTT. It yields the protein CASSLQGRQPQHF.

The CDR3 loop reads CASSQDSQPQHF. CDR3 nucleotide sequence: TGTGCCAGCTCGCAAGACAGTCAGCCCCAGCATTTT. The rearrangement joins TRBV18 to TRBJ1-5, with D possibly being TRBD1 (5 bases). CDR1 is KGHSH and CDR2 is LQKENI in the germline V gene. With 6 bases removed from V and 6 bases from J, the gap between germline ends came to 9 bases. The CDR3 covers 12 residues.

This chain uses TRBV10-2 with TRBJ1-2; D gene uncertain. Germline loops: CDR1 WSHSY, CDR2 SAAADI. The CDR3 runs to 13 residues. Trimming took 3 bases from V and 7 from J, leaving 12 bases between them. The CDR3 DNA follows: TGCGCCAGCAGTGACCGGACGGAGGGTGGCTACACCTTC. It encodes CASSDRTEGGYTF.

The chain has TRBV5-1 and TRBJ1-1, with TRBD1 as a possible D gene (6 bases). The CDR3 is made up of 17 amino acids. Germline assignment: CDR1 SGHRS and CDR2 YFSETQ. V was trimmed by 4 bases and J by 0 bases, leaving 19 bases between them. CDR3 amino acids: CASSLGQTGWVNTEAFF. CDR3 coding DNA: TGCGCCAGCAGCCTCGGACAGACGGGTTGGGTGAACACTGAAGCTTTCTTT.

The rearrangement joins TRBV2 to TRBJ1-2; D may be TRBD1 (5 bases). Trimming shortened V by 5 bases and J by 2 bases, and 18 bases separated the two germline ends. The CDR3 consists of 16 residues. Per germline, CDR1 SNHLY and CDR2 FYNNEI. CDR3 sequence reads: CASSSNNLQENYGYTF. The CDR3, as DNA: TGTGCCAGCAGTTCTAACAACTTACAGGAAAACTATGGCTACACCTTC.

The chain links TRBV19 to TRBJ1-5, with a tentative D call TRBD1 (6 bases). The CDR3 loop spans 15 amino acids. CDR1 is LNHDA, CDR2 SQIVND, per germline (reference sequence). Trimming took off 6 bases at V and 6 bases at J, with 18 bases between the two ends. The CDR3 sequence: CASRQGGGDSQPQHF. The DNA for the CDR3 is TGTGCCAGTAGACAGGGCGGGGGCGATAGTCAGCCCCAGCATTTT.

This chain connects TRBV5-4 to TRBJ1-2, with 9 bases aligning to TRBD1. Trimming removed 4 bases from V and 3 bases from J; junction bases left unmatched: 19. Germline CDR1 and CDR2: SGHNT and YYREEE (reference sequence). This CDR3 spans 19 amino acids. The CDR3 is CASSKVAGTGSRGYYGYTF. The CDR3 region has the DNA TGTGCCAGCAGCAAAGTTGCCGGGACAGGGAGTCGGGGATACTATGGCTACACCTTC.

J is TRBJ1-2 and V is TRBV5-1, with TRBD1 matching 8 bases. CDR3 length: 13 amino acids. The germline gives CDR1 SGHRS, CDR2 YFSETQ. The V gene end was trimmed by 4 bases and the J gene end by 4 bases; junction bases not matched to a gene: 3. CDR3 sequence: CASSRDRPYGYTF. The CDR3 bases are TGCGCCAGCAGCCGGGACAGGCCCTATGGCTACACCTTC.

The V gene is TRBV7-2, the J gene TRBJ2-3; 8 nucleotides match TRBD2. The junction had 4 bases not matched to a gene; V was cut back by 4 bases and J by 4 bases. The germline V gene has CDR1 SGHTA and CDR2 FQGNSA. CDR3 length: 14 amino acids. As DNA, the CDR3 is TGTGCCAGCAGCTCCGGGACTAGGCCAGATACGCAGTATTTT. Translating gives CASSSGTRPDTQYF.

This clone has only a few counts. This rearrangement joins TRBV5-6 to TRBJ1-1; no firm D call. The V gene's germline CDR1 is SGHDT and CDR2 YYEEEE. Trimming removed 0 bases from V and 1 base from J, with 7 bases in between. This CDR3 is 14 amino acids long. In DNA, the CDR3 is TGTGCCAGCAGCTTGGGGGCCGGGAACACTGAAGCTTTCTTT. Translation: CASSLGAGNTEAFF.

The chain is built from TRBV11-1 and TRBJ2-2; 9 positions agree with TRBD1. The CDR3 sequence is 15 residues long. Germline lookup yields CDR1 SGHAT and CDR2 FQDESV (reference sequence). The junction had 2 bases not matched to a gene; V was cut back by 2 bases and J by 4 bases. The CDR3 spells CASSLTGGITGELFF. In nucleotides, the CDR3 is TGTGCCAGCAGCTTAACAGGGGGCATCACCGGGGAGCTGTTTTTT.

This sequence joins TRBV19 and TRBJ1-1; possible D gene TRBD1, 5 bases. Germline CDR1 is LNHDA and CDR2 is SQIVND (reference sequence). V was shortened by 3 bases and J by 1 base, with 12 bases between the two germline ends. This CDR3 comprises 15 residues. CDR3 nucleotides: TGTGCCAGTAGTATTTCCCAGGGAGGGAACACTGAAGCTTTCTTT. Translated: CASSISQGGNTEAFF.